A selection of T cell receptor beta chains follows, all from one sample in a study of T cell responses to AZD1222 COVID-19 vaccine. TCRdb's copy holds only in-frame clones and misses some; the assay was immunoSEQ multiplex PCR. The data hold about 59,000 clones, with 89% observed a single time. The input for sequencing was peripheral blood, taken 28 days after the second AZD1222 dose. The receptor set was obtained from an adult who received the AZD1222 COVID-19 vaccine. Both conserved end residues are part of each CDR3. A D gene is named only where the DNA matches it firmly. For some rows the clone size is stated as once, few or many, or as a class when expanded; others skip it.

D gene	V gene	J gene	clone size	CDR3 DNA	CDR3 protein
TRBD1	TRBV18	TRBJ2-1	.	TGTGCCAGCCGAAGCCGGGACAGGGGATACAATGAGCAGTTCTTC	CASRSRDRGYNEQFF
TRBD1	TRBV11-2	TRBJ1-2	.	TGTGCCAGCAGCTTAGGTGGACAGGGATATGGCTACACCTTC	CASSLGGQGYGYTF
TRBD1	TRBV6-5	TRBJ1-1	once	TGTGCCAGCAGTTACTCCGGGACAGTGGCTTTCTTT	CASSYSGTVAFF
TRBD1	TRBV2	TRBJ2-3	.	TGTGCCATCGACAGGGGGCCAACAGATACGCAGTATTTT	CAIDRGPTDTQYF
TRBD2	TRBV5-1	TRBJ2-7	.	TGCGCCAGCAGCCCGGGGGGTATCTCCTACGAGCAGTACTTC	CASSPGGISYEQYF
TRBD1	TRBV6-5	TRBJ2-2	.	TGTGCCAGCAGTCGCCAACAGGGGACCGGGGAGCTGTTTTTT	CASSRQQGTGELFF
TRBD1	TRBV9	TRBJ2-7	.	TGTGCCAGCAGCCAAGGGACAGGGGGCTCCTACGAGCAGTACTTC	CASSQGTGGSYEQYF
.	TRBV7-2	TRBJ1-3	.	TGTGCCAGCAGAATAGGAGGGAGTTTCGGAAACACCATATATTTT	CASRIGGSFGNTIYF
TRBD1	TRBV10-3	TRBJ2-1	.	TGTGCCATCAGACGAGCCGGGACAGGGAAGGGTGAGCAGTTCTTC	CAIRRAGTGKGEQFF
.	TRBV5-8	TRBJ2-7	.	TGTGCCAGCCTAGGCGGCGTCAACCTAGGAGGAGTCTACGAGCAGTACTTC	CASLGGVNLGGVYEQYF
.	TRBV10-3	TRBJ1-3	.	TGTGCCATCAGTGAGTTACAGGGCAACACCATATATTTT	CAISELQGNTIYF
.	TRBV6-5	TRBJ2-5	.	TGTGCCAGCAGTCCAGGCCAAGAGACCCAGTACTTC	CASSPGQETQYF
.	TRBV5-1	TRBJ2-3	.	TGCGCCAGCAGCTTGGGGGGGAAGGCCACAGATACGCAGTATTTT	CASSLGGKATDTQYF
TRBD1	TRBV6-5	TRBJ2-7	.	TGTGCCAGCAGTCGGGACAGGGCCGCCTCCTACGAGCAGTACTTC	CASSRDRAASYEQYF
TRBD2	TRBV7-2	TRBJ2-7	.	TGTGCCAGCAGCTTAGGGACTAGCGGGAGTAGCTCCTACGAGCAGTACTTC	CASSLGTSGSSSYEQYF
TRBD1	TRBV12-5	TRBJ1-5	.	TGTGCTAGTGGTATCGGACAGGGGTTATGGCAGCCCCAGCATTTT	CASGIGQGLWQPQHF
TRBD2	TRBV4-1	TRBJ2-3	.	TGCGCCAGCAGCCAAGATTCGAGCGGGAGCGCGGATACGCAGTATTTT	CASSQDSSGSADTQYF
TRBD1	TRBV28	TRBJ2-7	.	TGTGCCAGCAGCCTAACAGGGGGTATGTCCTACGAGCAGTACTTC	CASSLTGGMSYEQYF
.	TRBV12-3/TRBV12-4	TRBJ2-5	.	TGTGCCAGCAGTTTTTGGGTTTCAGAGACCCAGTACTTC	CASSFWVSETQYF
.	TRBV30	TRBJ1-4	few	TGTGCCTGGGCTCCGGAGACGGAAAAACTGTTTTTT	CAWAPETEKLFF
.	TRBV5-4	TRBJ1-6	.	TGTGCCAGCAGTGGAGATAATTCACCCCTCCACTTT	CASSGDNSPLHF